One and the same sample provided the 23 T cell receptor beta chains below, sequenced in a study of vaccination effects on CD4 cells after COVID-19. ViraFEST expansion of antigen-specific CD4+ T cells with viral peptide pools preceded sequencing. Following 10 days of culture, CD4+ T cells were isolated. Testing of the vaccine recipients showed negative nucleocapsid antibodies and no prior SARS-CoV-2 infection. The antigens these receptors bind are not known. TCRdb's table, derived via immunoSEQ multiplex PCR, lists solely in-frame clones and lacks some. The repertoire consists of about 55,000 clones, with under 75% occurring once and the leading ten covering approximately 16%. The sequencing used CD4+ T cells from PBMCs cultured with SARS-CoV-2 spike peptides, collected before COVID-19 vaccination. These receptors all come from a human donor who received a COVID-19 vaccine.

For the CDR3, the DNA is TGTGCCAGCAGCTCGGAAGCGACAGGGTCGAGCGAGCAGTACTTC. Its translation: CASSSEATGSSEQYF. V is TRBV7-2 and J is TRBJ2-7, with TRBD1 matching 7 bases. The CDR3 extends over 15 amino acids. V gave up 4 bases and J gave up 6 bases; unmatched junction bases: 12. Germline values: CDR1 SGHTA, CDR2 FQGNSA. Supplemented by reference TRBV7-2 and TRBJ2-7, the full variable domain reads GAGVSQSPSNKVTEKGKDVELRCDPISGHTALYWYRQSLGQGLEFLIYFQGNSAPDKSGLPSDRFSAERTGGSVSTLTIQRTQQEDSAVYLCASSSEATGSSEQYFGPGTRLTVT.

This chain connects TRBV6-1 to TRBJ2-5; 10 bases line up with TRBD2. Germline trimming cut 2 bases from V and 2 bases from J; bases unmatched to any gene: 2. Per germline, CDR1 MNHNS and CDR2 SASEGT. The CDR3 is made up of 15 amino acids. The CDR3 loop reads CASSELAGEQETQYF. The CDR3 nucleotides read TGTGCCAGCAGTGAACTAGCGGGAGAGCAAGAGACCCAGTACTTC.

This clone was observed a few times. The chain joins TRBV10-3 to TRBJ1-6; tentative D call: TRBD1 (5 bases). Trimming left V 9 bases short and J 7 bases short, with 19 bases between. Germline lookup yields CDR1 ENHRY and CDR2 SYGVKD. The CDR3 loop spans 15 amino acids. The CDR3 DNA follows: TGTGCCATTAACCGTTCGGGACGGACCAATTCACCCCTCCACTTT. Its protein is CAINRSGRTNSPLHF.

The chain links TRBV28 to TRBJ1-6; D gene unclear. This CDR3 comprises 11 residues. Germline loops: CDR1 MDHEN, CDR2 SYDVKM. V was shortened by 6 bases and J by 7 bases, with 4 bases between the two germline ends. The CDR3 DNA is TGTGCCAGCAGCCTCAATTCACCCCTCCACTTT. It encodes CASSLNSPLHF. The full variable domain, with the rest looked up from reference TRBV28 and TRBJ1-6, is DVKVTQSSRYLVKRTGEKVFLECVQDMDHENMFWYRQDPGLGLRLIYFSYDVKMKEKGDIPEGYSVSREKKERFSLILESASTNQTSMYLCASSLNSPLHFGNGTRLTVT.

V usage is TRBV6-1 and J usage is TRBJ1-2; D unclear. The V gene's germline CDR1 is MNHNS and CDR2 SASEGT. V was clipped by 3 bases and J by 5 bases, with 7 bases between them. CDR3 length: 12 amino acids. The CDR3 coding sequence is TGTGCCAGCAGTGATCCGTCGTATGGCTACACCTTC. It encodes CASSDPSYGYTF.

This clone turned up a few times. The chain employs TRBV24-1 and TRBJ2-1; 7 positions agree with TRBD1. This CDR3 region has 16 residues. Germline V CDR1 and CDR2: KGHDR, SFDVKD. V dropped 3 bases and J dropped 0; count of bases not matched to a gene: 4. Here the CDR3 DNA reads TGTGCCACCAGTGATACTCGGACAGGCTCCTACAATGAGCAGTTCTTC. Its protein product is CATSDTRTGSYNEQFF.

This clone was recorded only once. An end of the junction does not agree with germline; a read error may underlie this. CDR3 protein: CASSERDPVLF. The DNA of the CDR3 is TGTGCCAGCAGTGAACGGGACCCAGTTCTCTTC. The chain has TRBV6-1 and TRBJ2-1; the D gene could be TRBD1 or TRBD2 (5 bases each). In germline, CDR1 is MNHNS, CDR2 SASEGT. The CDR3 has 11 residues.

There are a few counts of this clone. The V call is TRBV19, the J call TRBJ2-2, with D perhaps given as TRBD1 or TRBD2 (5 bases each). Per the germline V gene, CDR1 is LNHDA and CDR2 is SQIVND (reference sequence). V was cut by 6 bases and J by 6 bases, with 5 bases left in between. This CDR3 has 11 residues. The CDR3 nucleotides read TGTGCCAGTAGGGGGGCCGGGGAGCTGTTTTTT. It specifies CASRGAGELFF. Full variable domain (remainder filled in from reference TRBV19 and TRBJ2-2): DGGITQSPKYLFRKEGQNVTLSCEQNLNHDAMYWYRQDPGQGLRLIYYSQIVNDFQKGDIAEGYSVSREKKESFPLTVTSAQKNPTAFYLCASRGAGELFFGEGSRLTVL.

This rearrangement joins TRBV18 to TRBJ1-1; 9 bases are a match to TRBD1. V dropped 1 base and J dropped 5; count of bases not matched to a gene: 14. The CDR3 spans 18 residues. Looked up from germline, CDR1 is KGHSH and CDR2 is LQKENI. DNA for the CDR3: TGTGCCAGCTCACCACTCGGCAAGGGACAGGGAAGTCGGACTGAAGCTTTCTTT. This codes for CASSPLGKGQGSRTEAFF.

V usage is TRBV7-9 and J usage is TRBJ1-6; D is unresolved. This CDR3 has 16 amino acids. CDR1 is SEHNR and CDR2 is FQNEAQ in the germline V gene (reference sequence). V lost 1 base, J lost 9 bases, and 16 bases lay in between. CDR3 coding DNA: TGTGCCAGCAGCTTAGTTGGTGGATCCGTTAGTTCACCCCTCCACTTT. It yields the protein CASSLVGGSVSSPLHF.

This clone has a single count. The chain employs TRBV6-5 and TRBJ2-1; the D gene is possibly TRBD2 (5 bases). Germline CDR1 and CDR2: MNHEY and SVGAGI. The germline V and J ends were trimmed by 4 bases and 2 bases, with 12 bases remaining between them. The CDR3 totals 15 residues. The CDR3 region has the DNA TGTGCCAGCAGTTTCACAGCGGACCCCTACAATGAGCAGTTCTTC. It is translated as CASSFTADPYNEQFF.

There are a few counts of this clone. The V gene is TRBV6-5, the J gene TRBJ2-2, with 9 bases that match TRBD1. The V gene's germline CDR1 is MNHEY and CDR2 SVGAGI. The trim removed 9 bases at V and 4 bases at J, leaving 3 bases unmatched. There are 13 residues in the CDR3. The CDR3: CASRTGATGELFF. The CDR3 DNA follows: TGTGCCAGTAGGACAGGGGCCACCGGGGAGCTGTTTTTT.

The chain carries TRBV14 and TRBJ1-2; D perhaps matches TRBD1 (6 bases). The CDR3 is 14 residues long. Deletions cut 1 base from V and 4 bases from J, with 10 bases between. Germline CDR1 is SGHDN and CDR2 is FVKESK. The CDR3 loop is CASSQVGGVYGYTF. In DNA, the CDR3 is TGTGCCAGCAGCCAAGTGGGGGGCGTCTATGGCTACACCTTC.

The chain uses TRBV7-6 and TRBJ1-4; D is unclear. Germline V CDR1 and CDR2: SGHVS, FNYEAQ. The V end lost 5 bases, the J end lost 11 bases, and 15 bases lay between the germline ends. The CDR3 sequence is 13 residues long. This chain's CDR3 is CASSTLGGRKLFF. Here the CDR3 DNA reads TGTGCCAGCAGCACCCTGGGTGGGCGGAAACTGTTTTTT.

This clone occurred a few times. The chain links TRBV7-2 to TRBJ2-7; no firm D call. The germline V gene encodes CDR1 SGHTA and CDR2 FQGNSA. The CDR3 is 13 residues long. Trimming stripped 0 bases from V and 5 bases from J, with 8 bases between. This chain's CDR3 is CASSLAGIHEQYF. The CDR3 DNA reads TGTGCCAGCAGCTTAGCGGGGATTCACGAGCAGTACTTC.

This chain connects TRBV3-1 (or the pseudogene TRBV3-2) to TRBJ1-2; tentatively, D is TRBD1 (5 bases). The germline CDR1 and CDR2 sequences are LGHDT and YNNKEL (reference sequence). This CDR3 has 18 residues. V dropped 2 bases and J dropped 7 bases, with 26 bases sitting between them. The CDR3 DNA is TGTGCCAGCAGCCAACCTAAGGCTGAAGGGCAGGGTAAGGTTGGCTACACCTTC. This gives the protein CASSQPKAEGQGKVGYTF.

V usage is TRBV2 and J usage is TRBJ2-7, with TRBD2 matching over 10 bases. The trim removed 6 bases at V and 2 bases at J, leaving 10 bases unmatched. CDR1 and CDR2 from the germline V gene are SNHLY and FYNNEI. The CDR3 loop spans 16 amino acids. The CDR3 here is CASRQALAGSTYEQYF. CDR3 DNA sequence: TGTGCCAGCAGGCAAGCACTAGCGGGGTCGACCTACGAGCAGTACTTC.

The CDR3 region is CASKVQSAIHTGELFF. The CDR3 DNA is TGTGCCAGCAAGGTTCAATCCGCGATTCACACCGGGGAGCTGTTTTTT. This rearrangement joins TRBV2 to TRBJ2-2; D not resolved. The V and J ends lost 7 bases and 3 bases respectively, with 18 bases between them. The germline gives CDR1 SNHLY, CDR2 FYNNEI. The CDR3 is 16 residues long.

This chain joins TRBV29-1 and TRBJ2-2; D might be TRBD1 (6 bases). Looked up from germline, CDR1 is SQVTM and CDR2 is ANQGSEA. The CDR3 sequence is 11 residues long. V was trimmed by 6 bases and J by 5 bases, leaving 7 bases between them. The CDR3, as DNA: TGCAGCGTGGGGGCTACCGGGGAGCTGTTTTTT. Residues: CSVGATGELFF.

The chain combines TRBV2 with TRBJ2-7; 7 bases line up with TRBD1. CDR3 length: 12 amino acids. With V trimmed by 8 bases and J by 10 bases, 11 bases remained unmatched. From germline, CDR1 is SNHLY and CDR2 FYNNEI. The CDR3 nucleotides read TGTGCCAGCGCGGAGGAGAGGGGGCGACAGTACTTC. Translating gives CASAEERGRQYF.

The chain couples TRBV28 to TRBJ1-1, with TRBD1 as a possible D gene (5 bases). The CDR3 spans 14 residues. Germline loops: CDR1 MDHEN, CDR2 SYDVKM. V was shortened by 9 bases and J by 4 bases, with 18 bases between the two germline ends. The CDR3 sequence: CASFRRGAVTEAFF. The DNA for the CDR3 is TGTGCCAGTTTCAGGAGGGGCGCAGTCACTGAAGCTTTCTTT.

The chain uses TRBV28 and TRBJ2-1; D ambiguous. Trimming removed 7 bases from V and 0 bases from J, with 10 bases in between. This CDR3 has 14 amino acids. The germline CDR1 and CDR2 sequences are MDHEN and SYDVKM. CDR3 sequence reads: CASIAFNSYNEQFF. The CDR3 DNA sequence: TGTGCCAGCATTGCATTTAACTCCTACAATGAGCAGTTCTTC. Filled out from reference TRBV28 and TRBJ2-1, the complete variable domain reads DVKVTQSSRYLVKRTGEKVFLECVQDMDHENMFWYRQDPGLGLRLIYFSYDVKMKEKGDIPEGYSVSREKKERFSLILESASTNQTSMYLCASIAFNSYNEQFFGPGTRLTVL.

The table lists this clone with a few counts. This chain joins TRBV6-5 and TRBJ1-6; D is possibly TRBD1 (6 bases). This CDR3 contains 15 residues. Trimming left V 5 bases short and J 9 bases short, with 17 bases between. In germline, CDR1 is MNHEY, CDR2 SVGAGI. The CDR3 is CASSKDYRETSPLHF. CDR3 in DNA: TGTGCCAGCAGTAAGGATTACAGGGAAACTTCACCCCTCCACTTT.